The T cell receptor beta chain under discussion was sequenced for a study of prognosis after radiotherapy for stage I lung cancer (dated by TCRdb to about 2021). For the wider study: Between early 2018 and early 2019, under 20 stage I NSCLC patients were enrolled in Nanjing, China. Under 15 cases involved newly diagnosed primary stage I lung tumors, and 4 to 6 involved oligometastatic NSCLC subsequent to surgical resection of the primary tumor. All patients were considered medically inoperable, owing to comorbidities in more than 10 and refusal of surgery in several. The cohort was made up of 10 to 15 men and more than 5 women, with a median age of about 74 years and an age range of about 53 to 90 years. Eleven to twelve patients had adenocarcinoma and seven had squamous cell carcinoma as the tumor histology. Image-guided IMRT or VMAT was used to deliver SBRT in 3 to 5 fractions at a biologically effective dose of at least 100 Gy. In every patient, SBRT was given without any concurrent therapy. Distant metastases were developed by four of the 19 patients after SBRT, at a median of 7 months, whereas no significant progression was observed in the other 15 patients. The study profiled peripheral blood TCR beta repertoires from stage I NSCLC patients before and after stereotactic body radiotherapy and related them to distant failure. The study sequenced about 38 blood samples from approximately 20 patients, one before and one after SBRT per patient. General conclusions and limits of the study: TRBV and TRBJ usage frequencies reportedly differed by metastasis status, in two V genes at baseline and in fewer than 10 V and two J genes after SBRT. After SBRT, the count of unique TCR clones dropped from a median of roughly 9,400 beforehand to about 7,000 afterward (Wilcoxon paired P=0.011). No adjustment for multiple comparisons was applied to any of the reported P values. The small cohort and short follow-up limited the study, so independent validation of the findings is needed. No determination of tumor specificity was made for expanded TCR clones. Post-SBRT Shannon entropy and its change from baseline were lower in patients who developed distant metastases; baseline Shannon entropy was not associated with metastases.

This clonotype is medium-sized (0.01 to 0.1%) in its sample. Its antigen is still unknown. Within one base of it there is no much larger clone, and no base qualities were kept. The CDR3 goes from the cysteine to the phenylalanine over 12 residues. Here the CDR3 DNA is all that survives: 36 bases in frame from base 1. CDR1 and CDR2 were assigned from the germline V gene as SQVTM and ANQGSEA. Trimming at the junction amounts to 4 bases on V and 2 bases on J, and the germline ends lie 7 bases apart. Two rounds of multiplex PCR on genomic DNA were used to amplify the TCR beta CDR3 region. In the first PCR round, primers specific to each TRBV and TRBJ gene were used, and the primer sequences were filed in Chinese patent CN105087789A. Universal primers were used in the second round of PCR. The Roche High Pure PCR Template Preparation Kit was used to extract genomic DNA from frozen PBMCs. Libraries were sequenced paired-end with 151 bp reads on an Illumina HiSeq 3000. As for the authors' bioinformatics: Raw reads lacking the multiplex PCR primer sequences were removed with CutAdapt. PEAR was used to merge high-quality paired reads into contigs. MiXCR assigned TRB V, D and J gene segments to each contig by aligning to reference sequences. To remove sequencing errors, CDR3 sequences were clustered according to base quality and sequence similarity. Shannon entropy normalized by the natural log of productive TCR sequence number was used as the measure of diversity. Clonality was computed as one minus the ratio of Shannon entropy to the natural log of the number of unique clonotypes. Progression-free survival cut-offs for repertoire metrics were chosen using the Youden index of ROC curves, with analyses run in R 3.5.3. TCRdb handled the public reads itself, with Q25 trimming in fastp and clone calling in MiXCR, and kept productive beta chains. Rows with one shared CDR3 protein collapse into an entry with the most common genes and DNA. TCRdb, rather than the study authors, made the V and J calls. The sample data list 9,000 to 13,000 distinct CDR3 sequences, and approximately 50% of these were observed just once. Together, the top ten hold more than 6.5% of the sample.

No patient had a history of other malignancies or prior chemotherapy or radiotherapy, and all had node-negative disease on CT and PET/CT. At each of two time points, six milliliters of peripheral venous blood were collected into EDTA tubes. Ficoll-Paque Plus density-gradient centrifugation was used to isolate PBMCs. Samples were stored at -80°C immediately after collection until analysis. The chain was built from TRBV29-1 and TRBJ2-3; TRBD2 is perhaps the D gene, given 5 matching bases. This clonotype was sampled from a donor older than 45 with non-small cell lung cancer. This specimen consisted of PBMCs, obtained before or after stereotactic body radiation therapy (not recorded which). The DNA sequence follows: TGCAGCGTTGCCGGGGACACAGATACGCAGTATTTT. This sequence encodes CSVAGDTDTQYF.